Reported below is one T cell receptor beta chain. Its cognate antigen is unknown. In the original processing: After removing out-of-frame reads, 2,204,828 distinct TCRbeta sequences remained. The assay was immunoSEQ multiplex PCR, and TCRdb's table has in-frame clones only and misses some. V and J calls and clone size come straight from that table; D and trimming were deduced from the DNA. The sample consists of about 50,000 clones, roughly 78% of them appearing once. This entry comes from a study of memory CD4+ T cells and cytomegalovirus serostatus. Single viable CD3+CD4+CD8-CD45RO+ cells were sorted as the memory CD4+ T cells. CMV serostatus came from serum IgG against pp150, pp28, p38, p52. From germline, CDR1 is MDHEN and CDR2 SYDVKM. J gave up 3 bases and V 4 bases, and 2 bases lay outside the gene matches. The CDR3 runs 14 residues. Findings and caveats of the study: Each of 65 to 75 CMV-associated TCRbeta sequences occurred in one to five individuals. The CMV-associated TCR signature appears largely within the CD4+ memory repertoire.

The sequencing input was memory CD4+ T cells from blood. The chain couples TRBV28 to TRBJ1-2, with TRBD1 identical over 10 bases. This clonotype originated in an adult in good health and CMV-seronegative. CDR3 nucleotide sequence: TGTGCCAGCAGTTCGACAGGGGGCGACTATGGCTACACCTTC. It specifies CASSSTGGDYGYTF.